This T cell receptor delta chain was profiled in a study of γδ T cells in repeated Plasmodium falciparum infection. Overall study context: Over around 630 days, donors received four mosquito-bite P. falciparum NF54 infections. The study, taken as a whole, reports: Vdelta2-negative gammadelta repertoires, largely Vdelta1+, seemingly showed infection-driven waves of new clonal selection. Donors in Mali lived in a small rural village, largely one ethnic group.

The CDR3 runs to 22 residues. Per the germline V gene, CDR1 is TSWWSYY and CDR2 is QGS. Both TRG and TRD chains were sequenced from each sorted sample. TCRdb redid clone calling on the multiplex PCR reads using CATT. This table has some 100,000 delta-chain clones, 1.4% appearing once. Concerning this clone itself: Its antigen is as yet unknown. One base separates it from a far larger clone, so it is likely a read error. Other DNA sequences in this sample translate to the same CDR3.

Vgamma9/Vdelta2+ and Vdelta2-negative gammadelta T cells were flow-sorted from PBMC for bulk sequencing. The source is a pool of human donors (malaria-infected and uninfected, not separated). The chain has TRDV1 and TRDJ1; 12 nucleotides line up with TRDD3. TCRdb carries no J gene annotation; the J gene was assigned here by matching the DNA with germline. Sequencing was performed on gamma-delta T cells from blood. DNA for the CDR3: TGCGCTCTTGGGGGAAGAGCACCCCCTAACTGGGGGATACTCTTCAACACCGATAAACTCATCTTT. This translates into CALGGRAPPNWGILFNTDKLIF.